The T cell receptor (beta chain) described here comes from a study of Tregs in tolerant kidney transplant recipients. Profiled with immunoSEQ multiplex PCR; TCRdb holds only in-frame clones, not every one. The data contain tens of thousands of clones, around nine tenths of them singletons. The germline V gene has CDR1 SGHDT and CDR2 YYEEEE. This CDR3 spans 13 amino acids. V lost 5 bases and J lost 3, with 12 bases in between. Sequenced here: CD4+ T cells from blood, sampled before the transplant. V gene TRBV5-6 combines with J gene TRBJ2-7; tentatively, D is TRBD2 (5 bases). This receptor was obtained from a human donor who received a combined kidney and bone marrow transplant. The CDR3 reads CASRRGLSYEQYF. The CDR3 DNA sequence: TGTGCCAGCAGGCGAGGGCTTAGCTACGAGCAGTACTTC.